This record concerns one T cell receptor beta chain sequence. The data are from a study of CD8 T cells in Susac syndrome. About 0.5 to 1 ug RNA was reverse transcribed with random hexamers. MiXCR was run by TCRdb on the immunoSEQ multiplex PCR reads, yielding one entry per CDR3 protein. The repertoire has about 240,000 distinct CDR3 sequences, 90% to 96% of them found once; the top ten carry 0.1%. The germline V gene encodes CDR1 LNHDA and CDR2 SQIVND (reference sequence). There are 13 residues in the CDR3. Trimming stripped 10 bases from V and 1 base from J, with 8 bases between. V usage is TRBV19 and J usage is TRBJ2-6; D uncertain. Sequencing input: CD4+ T cells from PBMCs. The sequence came from a human donor with Susac syndrome. The CDR3 region has the DNA TGTGCCATTCCCAAGTCTGGGGCCAACGTCCTGACTTTC. Translated: CAIPKSGANVLTF.